This T cell receptor beta chain was obtained from a study of T cell responses to AZD1222 COVID-19 vaccine. The method was immunoSEQ multiplex PCR; TCRdb's version includes in-frame clones alone and lacks a portion of them. Found here are 140,000 to 150,000 clones, 70% to 90% of them singletons; the top ten hold roughly 4.7%. Germline-derived CDR1 and CDR2 are SGHTA and FQGTGA. With 0 bases removed from V and 4 bases from J, the gap between germline ends came to 12 bases. This CDR3 is built from 15 residues. This TCR derives from an adult in good health. This specimen was peripheral blood, taken on day 0 of AZD1222 vaccination. This chain joins TRBV7-3 and TRBJ1-2; no firm D call. Here the CDR3 DNA reads TGTGCCAGCAGCTTAACTTCGCTGGGTGGCTATGGCTACACCTTC. Translation gives CASSLTSLGGYGYTF.